The 10 T cell receptor beta chains given below trace back to one sample, sequenced in a study of response to subunit inactivated influenza vaccine. One entry per CDR3 protein results from TCRdb running MiXCR on the RT-PCR reads. Among 500,000 to 550,000 distinct CDR3 sequences listed, under 25% were seen once. A further study also used this sample, focusing on T cells expressing NK-cell markers. That work adds: Beta-chain TCR cDNA was generated via 5'RACE template switching with UMIs.

The sample consisted of CD4+ T cells sorted from PBMCs, taken 12 days after vaccination. The receptors derive from a man aged 45-65 years who received an inactivated influenza vaccine.

The chain employs TRBV20-1 and TRBJ2-1; tentative D call: TRBD1 (7 bases). The germline V gene encodes CDR1 DFQATT and CDR2 SNEGSKA (reference sequence). V shed 3 bases and J shed 2 bases, with 11 bases lying between them. The CDR3 runs 14 residues. This CDR3 reads CSASDREAYNEQFF. In nucleotides, the CDR3 is TGCAGTGCTAGCGACAGGGAGGCCTACAATGAGCAGTTCTTC.

The rearrangement joins TRBV7-6 to TRBJ2-7, with 8 nucleotides matching TRBD1. Per the germline V gene, CDR1 is SGHVS and CDR2 is FNYEAQ. This CDR3 is 13 amino acids long. J was trimmed by 9 bases and V by 1 base; bases with no gene match: 5. Written as DNA, the CDR3 is TGTGCCAGCAGCTTAGAGACAGGGGCCGGGCAGTACTTC. Protein sequence: CASSLETGAGQYF.

The J gene is TRBJ2-5, the V gene TRBV6-5, with D tentatively TRBD2 (6 bases). The CDR3 is 15 residues long. Germline loops: CDR1 MNHEY, CDR2 SVGAGI. V lost 4 bases and J lost 2, with 14 bases in between. DNA for the CDR3: TGTGCCAGCAGTTTCGGGGGAAGAGGGCAAGAGACCCAGTACTTC. Translated: CASSFGGRGQETQYF.

This clonotype showed up just a few times. J is TRBJ1-5 and V is TRBV7-2, with D unclear. V dropped 1 base and J dropped 10 bases, with 14 bases sitting between them. This CDR3 is built from 14 residues. CDR1 is SGHTA and CDR2 is FQGNSA in the germline V gene. The CDR3 DNA sequence: TGTGCCAGCAGCTTAGTTTCGCGGTACGCTCCCCAGCATTTT. It translates to CASSLVSRYAPQHF.

This sequence joins TRBV15 and TRBJ1-5; D is unresolved. Germline V gene lookup returns CDR1 LNHNV and CDR2 YYDKDF (reference sequence). The CDR3 runs to 15 residues. The V gene lost 3 bases and the J gene lost 1 base, with 10 bases spanning the gap. CDR3 protein: CATSSDKKSNQPQHF. The DNA of the CDR3 is TGTGCCACCAGCAGTGATAAGAAAAGCAATCAGCCCCAGCATTTT.

This clonotype was seen a handful of times. V gene TRBV28 combines with J gene TRBJ2-3; D is possibly TRBD1 (6 bases). CDR1 and CDR2 from the germline V gene are MDHEN and SYDVKM. Trimming pared 7 bases from V and 6 bases from J, leaving 11 bases between. This CDR3 is 12 amino acids long. The CDR3 DNA follows: TGTGCCAGCAACCAGGGGTGGGATACGCAGTATTTT. It translates to CASNQGWDTQYF.

The sample holds many counts of this clonotype. The V gene is TRBV12-3 or TRBV12-4, the J gene TRBJ1-5; D not resolved. The CDR3 extends over 13 amino acids. Trimming pared 7 bases from V and 6 bases from J, leaving 13 bases between. The CDR3 coding sequence is TGTGCCAGCACTACCAACCGTTTTCAGCCCCAGCATTTT. This encodes CASTTNRFQPQHF.

This clonotype was recorded a few times. In DNA, the CDR3 is TGTGCCAGCAGCTTGAGGCAGACAGCCAAAAACATTCAGTACTTC. Translation gives CASSLRQTAKNIQYF. The rearrangement links TRBV13 to TRBJ2-4; D is uncertain. The CDR3 extends over 15 amino acids. Per germline, CDR1 PRHDT and CDR2 FYEKMQ (reference sequence). Trimming took 3 bases from V and 0 from J, leaving 9 bases between them.

V usage is TRBV28 and J usage is TRBJ2-1; D gene ambiguous. The V and J ends lost 1 base and 9 bases respectively, with 4 bases between them. There are 11 residues in the CDR3. Germline V lookup: CDR1 MDHEN, CDR2 SYDVKM. This CDR3 reads CASSLYGEQFF. As DNA, the CDR3 is TGTGCCAGCAGTTTATACGGTGAGCAGTTCTTC.

J is TRBJ2-2 and V is TRBV18; no clear D gene. CDR1 is KGHSH, CDR2 LQKENI, per germline. V lost 5 bases and J lost 5, with 6 bases in between. The CDR3 runs 12 residues. The CDR3 reads CASSTATGELFF. CDR3 sequence (DNA): TGTGCCAGCTCAACGGCGACCGGGGAGCTGTTTTTT.